This TCR beta chain was identified during a study of blood T cell repertoires in COVID-19. Study-wide background: The United States, Italy and Spain were the sources of the acute and convalescent COVID-19 samples. The analysed material was cDNA or gDNA that came from T cells, B-cell-depleted T cells, or PBMCs.

Trimming took 6 bases from V and 7 from J, leaving 16 bases between them. The germline gives CDR1 LNHDA, CDR2 SQIVND (reference sequence). This CDR3 region has 14 residues. In the original workflow: Reference gene primer amplification gave estimated nucleated cell counts. Libraries were prepared by immunoSEQ multiplex PCR; TCRdb keeps only in-frame clonotypes and omits some of them. The V and J calls and clone size were taken over from that table, and D and trimming were inferred from the DNA. The sample lists around 60,000 clones, 90% seen once, with 13% in the top ten. The sample was peripheral blood. The receptor's source is a man aged 60 to 75 with active COVID-19. The rearrangement uses TRBV19 and TRBJ2-4; D call uncertain. This chain's CDR3 is CASSQSPPRNIQYF. The CDR3 bases are TGTGCCAGTAGCCAAAGTCCCCCTCGGAACATTCAGTACTTC.